This TCR beta chain was identified in a study of response to subunit inactivated influenza vaccine. Each CDR3 protein is one row after TCRdb ran MiXCR on the RT-PCR reads. The sample carries 650,000 to 850,000 distinct CDR3 sequences, roughly 14% recorded once. Concerning this clonotype itself: Antigen: not known.

General study points: Every seasonal influenza vaccination brings in few new T cells, the authors suggested.

The CDR3 runs 15 residues. The V gene end was trimmed by 4 bases and the J gene end by 2 bases; junction bases not matched to a gene: 5. Per the germline V gene, CDR1 is MGHRA and CDR2 is YSYEKL. This specimen consisted of PBMCs from blood, obtained about 14 days before vaccination. V usage is TRBV4-1 and J usage is TRBJ2-1; 7 bases line up with TRBD1. The receptor's source is a man aged 45-65 years who received an inactivated influenza vaccine. CDR3 sequence: CASSPFTGAYNEQFF. CDR3 sequence (DNA): TGCGCCAGCAGCCCCTTTACAGGGGCCTACAATGAGCAGTTCTTC.